Each of the 13 T cell receptor beta chains below was sequenced from the same sample in a study of shared clonotypes between healthy human individuals. TCRdb's table, derived via immunoSEQ multiplex PCR, lists solely in-frame clones and lacks some. The sample contains more than 1 million clones, around 78% of which appear only once. The specimen sequenced was memory CD4+ T cells from PBMCs. Subset meaning: CD45RA-negative fraction. The receptors come from a man aged 18 to 30 in good health. Some clones in this sample may be carry-over from other donors' samples.

The chain links TRBV28 to TRBJ2-2, with 7 bases fitting TRBD2. The CDR3 extends over 14 amino acids. V gave up 9 bases and J gave up 4 bases; unmatched junction bases: 8. The germline CDR1 and CDR2 sequences are MDHEN and SYDVKM. The CDR3 DNA sequence: TGTGCCAGGGGGAGGGTCCCGAGCACCGGGGAGCTGTTTTTT. Translation gives CARGRVPSTGELFF.

The chain couples TRBV5-1 to TRBJ1-3; 9 positions match TRBD1. The germline V gene encodes CDR1 SGHRS and CDR2 YFSETQ. Trimming took 0 bases from V and 7 from J; bases not matched to a gene: 5. This CDR3 contains 15 residues. The CDR3 bases are TGCGCCAGCAGCTTGGCGGGACAGGGCGTCAACACCATATATTTT. Amino acid sequence: CASSLAGQGVNTIYF.

This chain links TRBV5-1 with TRBJ2-7; D is unresolved. CDR3 length: 12 residues. Germline CDR1 is SGHRS and CDR2 is YFSETQ. Deletions cut 0 bases from V and 7 bases from J, with 8 bases between. CDR3 residues: CASSLGGEEQYF. The CDR3 nucleotides read TGCGCCAGCAGCTTGGGGGGTGAAGAGCAGTACTTC.

This clone has a single count. This sequence joins TRBV7-8 and TRBJ2-1, with TRBD1 matching 11 bases. V trimming: 5 bases; J trimming: 6 bases; junction bases outside the gene matches: 6. In germline, CDR1 is SGHVS, CDR2 FQNEAQ. The CDR3 contains 15 residues. CDR3 in amino acids: CASSHGTGGGNEQFF. The CDR3 region has the DNA TGTGCCAGCAGCCACGGGACAGGGGGGGGCAATGAGCAGTTCTTC.

This clone was seen just once. The sample holds other DNA sequences that translate to the same CDR3. The J gene is TRBJ2-1, the V gene TRBV25-1, with D possibly TRBD2 on 6 matching bases. The CDR3 runs to 16 residues. Germline CDR1 and CDR2: MGHDK and SYGVNS. The V end lost 1 base, the J end lost 0 bases, and 10 bases lay between the germline ends. CDR3 coding DNA: TGTGCCAGCAGTGAATTAGGAGGGAGCTCCTACAATGAGCAGTTCTTC. Amino acid sequence: CASSELGGSSYNEQFF.

The gene calls are TRBV2 and TRBJ2-7; TRBD1 agrees at 8 bases. Trimming at V came to 3 bases and at J to 5 bases, leaving 6 bases not matched to a gene. CDR1 is SNHLY and CDR2 is FYNNEI in the germline V gene. The CDR3 runs to 14 residues. The CDR3 DNA sequence: TGTGCCAGCAGTGACTTGCAGGGGGCCCACGAGCAGTACTTC. Its protein product is CASSDLQGAHEQYF. Looking up the rest from reference TRBV2 and TRBJ2-7 gives the full variable domain: EPEVTQTPSHQVTQMGQEVILRCVPISNHLYFYWYRQILGQKVEFLVSFYNNEISEKSEIFDDQFSVERPDGSNFTLKIRSTKLEDSAMYFCASSDLQGAHEQYFGPGTRLTVT.

The rearrangement uses TRBV11-2 and TRBJ2-1; 7 bases fit TRBD2. The CDR3 is made up of 15 amino acids. After removal of 3 bases from V and 9 bases from J, the junction contained 11 bases not matched to a gene. Germline V CDR1 and CDR2: SGHAT, FQNNGV. The CDR3 DNA reads as TGTGCCAGCAGCTTGAGACTAGCCCCTTTAAGTGAGCAGTTCTTC. This codes for CASSLRLAPLSEQFF.

Of note for this clone: This may arise from a read error, as a much more abundant clone is one base away. This specimen includes other DNA sequences encoding the same CDR3. Here the CDR3 reads CASSLGGYGYTF. The CDR3 DNA follows: TGTGCCAGCAGCTTAGGGGGGTATGGCTACACCTTC. The chain recombines TRBV7-9 with TRBJ1-2; weak D call: TRBD1 (5 bases). The CDR3 runs 12 residues. In germline, CDR1 is SEHNR, CDR2 FQNEAQ (reference sequence). Trimming took off 1 base at V and 5 bases at J, with 5 bases between the two ends.

This chain uses TRBV10-1 with TRBJ2-7; 8 bases line up with TRBD1. In germline, CDR1 is WNHNN, CDR2 SYGVQD (reference sequence). The CDR3 totals 15 residues. The V and J ends lost 5 bases and 3 bases, in that order; junction bases with no gene match: 9. The CDR3 coding sequence is TGCGCCAGCAGTCCACCCGGGACAGGACTCTACGAGCAGTACTTC. The encoded protein is CASSPPGTGLYEQYF.

This chain joins TRBV27 and TRBJ2-5, with D possibly TRBD2 on 6 matching bases. The CDR3 totals 13 residues. Trimming left V 10 bases short and J 2 bases short, with 14 bases between. Germline V gene data show CDR1 as MNHEY and CDR2 as SMNVEV (reference sequence). CDR3 nucleotides: TGTGCCACCAGGAGGGGCCTTCAAGAGACCCAGTACTTC. It specifies CATRRGLQETQYF.

A word on this clone: This may arise from a read error, as a much more abundant clone is one base away. The sample carries other DNA sequences with the same CDR3. The chain joins TRBV5-4 to TRBJ2-1; D not resolved. CDR3 size: 14 residues. V was pared by 3 bases and J by 0 bases, with 7 bases between. Germline values: CDR1 SGHNT, CDR2 YYREEE (reference sequence). The DNA of the CDR3 is TGTGCCAGCAGCTCCAGGAGCTCCTACAATGAGCAGTTCTTC. It codes for CASSSRSSYNEQFF.

This clone has just a few counts. V is TRBV9 and J is TRBJ2-3; D is ambiguous. Germline V gives CDR1 SGDLS, CDR2 YYNGEE. This CDR3 has 14 amino acids. The germline V and J ends were trimmed by 2 bases and 4 bases, with 11 bases remaining between them. The CDR3 DNA reads TGTGCCAGCAGCGTGGGCAATTCAGCAGATACGCAGTATTTT. This codes for CASSVGNSADTQYF.

The CDR3 region has the DNA TGTGCCAGCAGCTTAGCACACGGGCCATGGGAAAAACTGTTTTTT. Translated: CASSLAHGPWEKLFF. V is TRBV7-2 and J is TRBJ1-4; D is unclear. The length of the CDR3 is 15 residues. Trimming left V 0 bases short and J 8 bases short, with 13 bases between. In germline, CDR1 is SGHTA, CDR2 FQGNSA.